The 8 T cell receptor beta chains reported below all come from one sample, sequenced in a study of neoadjuvant nivolumab and ipilimumab in lung cancer (dated by TCRdb to 2020 to 2022). Explained via the paper, the time point label denotes: pretherapy, before neoadjuvant immune checkpoint inhibitors. Libraries were constructed by the immunoSEQ multiplex PCR assay. The source is immuneACCESS, and TCRdb retained only in-frame sequences with V and J called. Part of the clones is not carried over; for the studies checked, unresolved V genes explain less than half of this, and the remainder is unexplained. Present in this sample are about 38,000 clones, roughly 89% of which were seen just once. Clones ranked in the top ten supply roughly 3.3% of the sample. The specimen was peripheral blood, collected before neoadjuvant nivolumab, alone or with ipilimumab. Receptors originate from an adult with non-small cell lung cancer.

The chain's CDR3 is CASSSTSGNYNEQFF. In DNA form, the CDR3 reads TGTGCCAGCAGTTCTACTAGCGGGAACTACAATGAGCAGTTCTTC. The chain is built from TRBV27 and TRBJ2-1; TRBD2 agrees at 10 bases. The CDR3 length is 15 residues. With V trimmed by 4 bases and J by 3 bases, 3 bases remained unmatched. Germline-derived CDR1 and CDR2 are MNHEY and SMNVEV (reference sequence).

The rearrangement uses TRBV20-1 and TRBJ2-1; no clear D gene. CDR3 length: 10 amino acids. Trimming took off 6 bases at V and 6 bases at J, with 6 bases between the two ends. The germline gives CDR1 DFQATT, CDR2 SNEGSKA (reference sequence). CDR3 protein: CSALSNEQFF. The DNA for the CDR3 is TGCAGTGCGCTATCCAATGAGCAGTTCTTC.

In its sample, this clone was seen once. DNA of the CDR3: TGTGCCAGCAGCATCTCTGACAGATTCACAGATACGCAGTATTTT. It is translated as CASSISDRFTDTQYF. The rearrangement uses TRBV11-2 and TRBJ2-3; D might be TRBD1 (5 bases). The ends were cut back, 5 bases at V and 2 bases at J, with 14 bases in the middle. CDR3 length: 15 amino acids. Per the germline V gene, CDR1 is SGHAT and CDR2 is FQNNGV.

The rearrangement uses TRBV30 and TRBJ2-5; D perhaps matches TRBD2 (6 bases). This CDR3 has 13 amino acids. The germline V gene encodes CDR1 GTSNPN and CDR2 SVGIG (reference sequence). The CDR3 protein is CAMGQGLIETQYF. Here the CDR3 DNA reads TGTGCTATGGGGCAGGGACTGATCGAGACCCAGTACTTC. Complete variable domain (other parts from reference TRBV30 and TRBJ2-5): SQTIHQWPATLVQPVGSPLSLECTVEGTSNPNLYWYRQAAGRGLQLLFYSVGIGQISSEVPQNLSASRPQDRQFILSSKKLLLSDSGFYLCAMGQGLIETQYFGPGTRLLVL.

This rearrangement joins TRBV5-3 to TRBJ2-5; no clear D. TRBV5-3 is assigned to the ORF class and has an uncertain function. This CDR3 comprises 13 residues. The V end was cut by 0 bases, the J end by 6 bases, with 9 bases between. The CDR3 is CARSLGGVKTQYF. In DNA, the CDR3 is TGTGCCAGAAGCTTGGGTGGGGTTAAGACCCAGTACTTC.

The chain carries TRBV30 and TRBJ2-2, with D perhaps matching TRBD2 (6 bases). The CDR3 length is 15 residues. The germline gives CDR1 GTSNPN, CDR2 SVGIG (reference sequence). V was trimmed by 0 bases and J by 6 bases, leaving 14 bases between them. The CDR3: CAWSVRGLGAGELFF. CDR3 nucleotide sequence: TGTGCCTGGAGTGTACGGGGACTTGGGGCCGGGGAGCTGTTTTTT.

This chain uses TRBV6-5 with TRBJ2-3; 8 bases are shared with TRBD2. Per the germline V gene, CDR1 is MNHEY and CDR2 is SVGAGI. CDR3 length: 15 amino acids. V was pared by 0 bases and J by 7 bases, with 6 bases of the junction left unmatched. Here the CDR3 DNA reads TGTGCCAGCAGTTACTCGCCGGGAGGGCCCCATACGCAGTATTTT. Encoded protein: CASSYSPGGPHTQYF.

This clone is a singleton in its sample. This chain links TRBV30 with TRBJ1-2; TRBD1 might be the D (5 bases). From germline, CDR1 is GTSNPN and CDR2 SVGIG (reference sequence). The CDR3 is made up of 13 amino acids. V lost 2 bases and J 5 bases, leaving 12 bases between the germline ends. The CDR3 nucleotides read TGTGCCTGGAGTTCTCAGGGAGGGTATGGCTACACCTTC. The encoded protein is CAWSSQGGYGYTF.